This T cell receptor beta chain was profiled in a study of cytomegalovirus exposure and HLA in healthy donors. Study-level findings and limits: Across all donors, roughly uniform sequencing depth was an assumption of the presence/absence analyses.

With respect to this clone: Its antigen remains unidentified.

PCR involved 60 Vbeta and 13 Jbeta primers. Repertoires were generated with immunoSEQ multiplex PCR, while TCRdb's copy carries only in-frame clones and drops some. Altogether approximately 140,000 clones are present, 75% to 80% being singletons, with the ten largest covering around 5.9%. The sequence came from a woman in her thirties or forties in good health and CMV-seropositive. Sequencing was carried out using PBMCs.

The CDR3 here is CASSRGPTYGYTF. As DNA, the CDR3 is TGTGCCAGCAGCCGAGGGCCCACTTATGGCTACACCTTC. The V gene is TRBV7-9, the J gene TRBJ1-2; no firm D call. This CDR3 has 13 residues. Germline V gene sequence: CDR1 SEHNR, CDR2 FQNEAQ (reference sequence). V dropped 5 bases and J dropped 5 bases, with 12 bases sitting between them.